This paragraph covers one T cell receptor beta chain sequence. This record belongs to a study of human T cells and chemical hapten exposure. Study at large: DPC 0.01% went on the upper back by patch test, with reading at 6 days.

Germline CDR1 is SEHNR and CDR2 is FQNEAQ (reference sequence). This CDR3 contains 14 residues. Trimming took 1 base from V and 5 from J; bases not matched to a gene: 4. Via MiXCR, TCRdb re-called the RACE reads, giving one row per CDR3 protein. The table shows approximately 74,000 distinct CDR3 sequences, with approximately 32% occurring only once. Time point described: patch test 1, 2 weeks after DPC sensitization. Treatment given: therapeutic diphenylcyclopropenone sensitization with weekly scalp DPC. This TCR came from a man aged 40-55 years with alopecia areata. Some clones in this sample may be carry-over from other donors' samples. J is TRBJ1-1 and V is TRBV7-9, with TRBD1 matching 7 bases. The sequencing used whole blood, collected in connection with sensitization to the hapten diphenylcyclopropenone (DPC). This CDR3 is CASSLVRGRTEAFF. In DNA, the CDR3 is TGTGCCAGCAGCTTAGTGAGGGGGCGAACTGAAGCTTTCTTT.